This entry features one T cell receptor beta chain sequence. This clonotype came up many times. Its target antigen remains unknown. Base-call qualities are not available, and no considerably larger clone is one nucleotide away. V is pruned by 4 bases and J by 4 bases, leaving 18 bases of the junction without a gene match. Measured from the cysteine to the phenylalanine, the CDR3 is 18 residues long. Only the CDR3 region is kept as DNA, spanning 54 bases read in frame from base 1. CDR1 and CDR2, per the germline V gene, are SQVTM and ANQGSEA. This sample was taken from a study of neurological immune-mediated disorders (dated by TCRdb to about 2019). Some background on the complete study: Among the 35 or so multiple sclerosis patients, around 30 had relapsing-remitting MS and 3 had secondary progressive MS. Of the 68 subjects in the cohort, around 15 were HAM/TSP patients, about 35 were multiple sclerosis patients, and some 20 were healthy controls. Alongside PBMC samples, the set of approximately 100 TCR-beta libraries contained longitudinal samples, technical triplicates, and paired CD4+ and CD8+ T-cell subsets that had been sorted. Peripheral blood TCR-beta repertoires from patients with HTLV-I-associated myelopathy (HAM/TSP), patients with multiple sclerosis, and healthy controls were compared in the study using UMI-based sequencing.

The paper as a whole reports these results and caveats: Phylogenetic analysis grouped repertoires from 18 of 34 MS patients into a cluster of related CDR3 sequences, suggesting a possible repertoire-level signature. TCR clonal expansion was greatest in HAM/TSP patients and smallest in MS patients, who ranked below even healthy controls. No clinical or MRI features were associated with the MS cluster, and the authors said that larger cohorts are needed. No identical CDR3 amino acid sequences were shared among expanded clones across subjects, suggesting private TCR-beta repertoires in all groups.

cDNA was synthesized by template-switch 5'RACE using a primer with a 10-nucleotide random unique molecular identifier that tagged each TCR transcript. Every sequencing run yielded over 170 million TCR-beta sequences covering 15-18 subjects. The RNeasy kit was used to extract total RNA. The KAPA Real-time Library Amplification kit was used to amplify TCR-beta VDJ regions with primers targeting the TCR constant region and the 5'RACE anchor. A first PCR added sample indexes and Illumina adaptors, after which a second PCR increased the library yield. The roughly 650 bp TCR product was size-selected on a 2% E-gel SizeSelection system after Ampure bead purification. Before pooling, library quality was checked on a Bioanalyzer, concentration was measured with Qubit, and libraries were quantified with the Kapa Library Quantification kit. An Illumina HiSeq 2500 sequenced the libraries paired-end 2 x 150 bp. To increase sequence diversity, about 25-31% phiX was spiked into each library pool. In the paper's pipeline: The quality-filtered reads were processed with the UMI-based MiGEC pipeline, whose error correction step removed more than 85% of the raw TCR sequences. VDJ genes were aligned to IMGT germline references, and clonotypes were defined by unique CDR3 amino acid sequence plus V-J genes. Clonal expansion, Shannon diversity, and CDR3 relatedness (CalcPairwiseDistances, ClusterSamples) were evaluated with VDJtools, and phylogenetic trees were built with CLCbio workbench. Clones with at least 8 unique UMIs were defined as expanded, with this threshold being based on coefficient-of-variation modelling across technical triplicates. The public reads were run again by TCRdb, first through fastp at Q25 and then through MiXCR, and only productive beta chains were kept. Entries are consolidated by CDR3 protein sequence, retaining the most common genes and DNA. The V and J calls and clone size come from TCRdb's table, not from the authors' own analysis. The sample contains approximately 60,000 distinct CDR3 sequences, under 5% of them found a single time. The top ten constitute about 2.4% of the sample.

Libraries from unsorted PBMCs were made from 2 million PBMCs kept in RNAlater at -80 degrees C until RNA extraction. The multiple sclerosis patients were enrolled in a US clinical protocol that evaluated disease progression with magnetic resonance imaging. Peripheral blood was subjected to Ficoll-Hypaque density gradient centrifugation to isolate PBMCs, which were then cryopreserved in liquid nitrogen. The specimen sequenced was PBMCs. This chain is built from TRBV29-1 and TRBJ2-3; TRBD2 aligns with 9 central bases. This TCR was sampled from a man aged 50 to 60 with multiple sclerosis. The sequenced DNA: TGCAGCGTTGTGTTTAGCGGGGGCCATTCCAGAGGAGCAGATACGCAGTATTTT. This codes for CSVVFSGGHSRGADTQYF.